The 5 T cell receptor beta chains below were found in one sample sequenced in a study of OX40 agonist ivuxolimab in advanced cancers. This table comes from immunoSEQ multiplex PCR, and its TCRdb copy is limited to in-frame clones, with some not included. Found here are tens of thousands of clones, about 81% of them singletons; the top ten hold more than 10%. The specimen was CD4+ or CD8+ T cells sorted from blood, collected in a trial of the OX40 agonist ivuxolimab. The receptors derive from an adult with an advanced solid tumor such as melanoma, head and neck, liver or kidney cancer.

The table lists this clone with a count of one. The chain recombines TRBV30 with TRBJ2-1, with 10 positions matching TRBD2. CDR1 GTSNPN and CDR2 SVGIG come from the germline V gene (reference sequence). The CDR3 consists of 14 residues. After removal of 4 bases from V and 2 bases from J, the junction contained 2 bases not matched to a gene. The CDR3 DNA reads TGTGCCTGGACTAGCGGGAGTGCCTACAATGAGCAGTTCTTC. This translates into CAWTSGSAYNEQFF.

J is TRBJ2-2 and V is TRBV6-5; possibly TRBD1 for D (7 bases). V lost 5 bases, J lost 4 bases, and 14 bases lay in between. The CDR3 loop spans 15 amino acids. The germline V gene encodes CDR1 MNHEY and CDR2 SVGAGI. DNA for the CDR3: TGTGCCAGCAGTGGAGGGACAGTTCGCACCGGGGAGCTGTTTTTT. It is translated as CASSGGTVRTGELFF.

This clone has a single count. The chain uses TRBV11-2 and TRBJ1-2, with a possible D match to TRBD1 (5 bases). V was shortened by 5 bases and J by 6 bases, with 22 bases between the two germline ends. There are 16 residues in the CDR3. Germline V gene data show CDR1 as SGHAT and CDR2 as FQNNGV. In nucleotides, the CDR3 is TGTGCCAGCAGCGTAAGCCAGGGTCCCGGTCGGGATGGCTACACCTTC. Amino acids: CASSVSQGPGRDGYTF.

The chain uses TRBV7-2 and TRBJ2-7; 10 bases are shared with TRBD2. The CDR3 is 16 residues long. V lost 1 base to trimming and J lost 5 bases; unmatched junction nucleotides: 8. The germline CDR1 and CDR2 sequences are SGHTA and FQGNSA. CDR3 amino acids: CASSLVFGGLANEQYF. CDR3 nucleotides: TGTGCCAGCAGCTTAGTATTTGGGGGACTAGCGAACGAGCAGTACTTC. The full variable domain, rest sourced from reference TRBV7-2 and TRBJ2-7, is GAGVSQSPSNKVTEKGKDVELRCDPISGHTALYWYRQSLGQGLEFLIYFQGNSAPDKSGLPSDRFSAERTGGSVSTLTIQRTQQEDSAVYLCASSLVFGGLANEQYFGPGTRLTVT.

This clone was detected once. This rearrangement joins TRBV6-1 to TRBJ1-6; D possibly corresponds to TRBD1 (5 bases). V was trimmed by 3 bases and J by 7 bases, leaving 13 bases between them. Germline V gene sequence: CDR1 MNHNS, CDR2 SASEGT. This CDR3 has 15 amino acids. The CDR3 loop reads CASSEGHTKNSPLHF. Written as DNA, the CDR3 is TGTGCCAGCAGTGAGGGGCACACGAAAAATTCACCCCTCCACTTT.